This T cell receptor beta chain was documented in a study of blood T cells in healthy people across ages. Study outcomes and limitations: It was not known whether donors were CMV positive (a possible confounder of expanded clonotype changes).

Points on this clonotype: Its antigen is undetermined.

Combining a sample-barcoded 5' primer with a J-beta primer mix, a second PCR ran for roughly 7 to 12 cycles. Individual samples furnished no less than 3 million CDR3-containing paired-end reads apiece. In TCRdb, the 5' RACE reads were re-called with MiXCR into one record per CDR3 protein. The table lists some 1.5 million distinct CDR3 sequences, approximately 39% of them singletons, with around 4% in the top ten. From germline, CDR1 is SGHAT and CDR2 FQNNGV. CDR3 length: 15 amino acids. J gave up 8 bases and V 6 bases, and 7 bases lay outside the gene matches. Sequenced sample: blood. The V call is TRBV11-2, the J call TRBJ2-1, with 13 bases matching TRBD2. The sequence derives from a woman aged 18-35 years in good health. The CDR3 loop is CASRQLAGGPYEQFF. The CDR3 nucleotides are TGTGCCAGCAGGCAACTAGCGGGAGGGCCGTATGAGCAGTTCTTC.